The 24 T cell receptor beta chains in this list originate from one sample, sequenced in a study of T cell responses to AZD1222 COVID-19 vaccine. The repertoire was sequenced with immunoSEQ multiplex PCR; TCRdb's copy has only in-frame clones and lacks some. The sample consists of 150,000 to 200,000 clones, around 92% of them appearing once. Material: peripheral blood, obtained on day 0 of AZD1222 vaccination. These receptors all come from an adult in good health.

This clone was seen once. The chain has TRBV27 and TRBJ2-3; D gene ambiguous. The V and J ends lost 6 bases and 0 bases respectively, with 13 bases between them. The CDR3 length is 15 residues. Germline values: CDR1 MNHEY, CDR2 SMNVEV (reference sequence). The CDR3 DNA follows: TGTGCCAGCAGGAGGTGGGTAACTAGCACAGATACGCAGTATTTT. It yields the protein CASRRWVTSTDTQYF.

CDR3 in DNA: TGTGCCAGCAGTTTGCGGGGCGGCTACACCTTC. Its translation is CASSLRGGYTF. The chain carries TRBV28 and TRBJ1-2, with D possibly matching TRBD1 (5 bases). The CDR3 runs to 11 residues. V was cut by 3 bases and J by 8 bases, with 7 bases left in between. CDR1 and CDR2 (germline): MDHEN, SYDVKM.

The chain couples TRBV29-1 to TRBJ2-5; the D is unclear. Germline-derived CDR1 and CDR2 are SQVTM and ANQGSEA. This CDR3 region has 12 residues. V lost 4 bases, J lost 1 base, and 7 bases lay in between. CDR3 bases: TGCAGCGTTGGGGCTAGCCAAGAGACCCAGTACTTC. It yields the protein CSVGASQETQYF.

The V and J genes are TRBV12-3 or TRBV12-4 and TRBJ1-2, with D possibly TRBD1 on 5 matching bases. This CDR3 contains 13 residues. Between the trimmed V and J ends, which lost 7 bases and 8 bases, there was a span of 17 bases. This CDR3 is CASTFGRGDGYTF. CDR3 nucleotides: TGTGCCAGCACCTTCGGGAGGGGTGACGGCTACACCTTC.

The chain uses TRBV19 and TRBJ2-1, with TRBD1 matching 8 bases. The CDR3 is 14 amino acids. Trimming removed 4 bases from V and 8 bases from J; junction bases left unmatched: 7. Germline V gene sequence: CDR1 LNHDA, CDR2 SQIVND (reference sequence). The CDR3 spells CASSTSGTGHEQFF. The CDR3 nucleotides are TGTGCCAGTAGTACTTCCGGGACAGGTCATGAGCAGTTCTTC. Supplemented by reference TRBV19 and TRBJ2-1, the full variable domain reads DGGITQSPKYLFRKEGQNVTLSCEQNLNHDAMYWYRQDPGQGLRLIYYSQIVNDFQKGDIAEGYSVSREKKESFPLTVTSAQKNPTAFYLCASSTSGTGHEQFFGPGTRLTVL.

The CDR3 DNA follows: TGTGCCAGCAGGAGGGTCTACACCGGGGAGCTGTTTTTT. Translated: CASRRVYTGELFF. The V and J genes are TRBV27 and TRBJ2-2; perhaps TRBD2 as D (5 bases). The germline V and J ends were trimmed by 6 bases and 3 bases, with 8 bases remaining between them. Germline CDR1 MNHEY, CDR2 SMNVEV (reference sequence). The CDR3 runs to 13 residues.

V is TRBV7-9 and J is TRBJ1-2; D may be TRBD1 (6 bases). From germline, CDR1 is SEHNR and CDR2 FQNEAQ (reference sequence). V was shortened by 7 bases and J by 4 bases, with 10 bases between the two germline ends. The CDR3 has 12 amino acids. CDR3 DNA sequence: TGTGCCAGCACCCAGGGGTCCTATGGCTACACCTTC. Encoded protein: CASTQGSYGYTF.

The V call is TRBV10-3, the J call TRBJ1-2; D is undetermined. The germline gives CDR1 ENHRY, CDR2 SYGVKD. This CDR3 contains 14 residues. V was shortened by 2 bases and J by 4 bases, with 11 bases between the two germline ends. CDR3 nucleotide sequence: TGTGCCATCAGTGAGGTAGGGTTTCGCTATGGCTACACCTTC. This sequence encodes CAISEVGFRYGYTF.

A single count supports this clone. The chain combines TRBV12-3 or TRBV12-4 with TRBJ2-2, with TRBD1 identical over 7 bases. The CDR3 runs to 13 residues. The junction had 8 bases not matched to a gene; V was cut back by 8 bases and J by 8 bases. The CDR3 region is CASGDRVYGELFF. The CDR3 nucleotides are TGTGCCAGCGGAGACAGGGTGTATGGGGAGCTGTTTTTT.

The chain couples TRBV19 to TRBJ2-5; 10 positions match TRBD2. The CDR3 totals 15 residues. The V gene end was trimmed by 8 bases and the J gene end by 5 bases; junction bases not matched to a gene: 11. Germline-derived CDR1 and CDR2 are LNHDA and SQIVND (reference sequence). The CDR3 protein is CASGSGLAGVETQYF. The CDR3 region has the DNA TGTGCCAGTGGCTCAGGGCTAGCGGGAGTTGAGACCCAGTACTTC.

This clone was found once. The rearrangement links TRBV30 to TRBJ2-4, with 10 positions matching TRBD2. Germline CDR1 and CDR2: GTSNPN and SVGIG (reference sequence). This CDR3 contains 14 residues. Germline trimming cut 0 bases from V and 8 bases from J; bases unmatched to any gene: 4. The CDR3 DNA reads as TGTGCCTGGAGTGTCGCAGCGGGAGGGGACATTCAGTACTTC. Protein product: CAWSVAAGGDIQYF.

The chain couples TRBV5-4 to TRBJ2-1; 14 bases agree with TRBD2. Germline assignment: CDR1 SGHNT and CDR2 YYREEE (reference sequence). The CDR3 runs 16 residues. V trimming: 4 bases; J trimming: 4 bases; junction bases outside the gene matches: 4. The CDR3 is CASSVGLAGGYNEQFF. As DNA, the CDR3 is TGTGCCAGCAGCGTAGGACTAGCGGGAGGTTACAATGAGCAGTTCTTC.

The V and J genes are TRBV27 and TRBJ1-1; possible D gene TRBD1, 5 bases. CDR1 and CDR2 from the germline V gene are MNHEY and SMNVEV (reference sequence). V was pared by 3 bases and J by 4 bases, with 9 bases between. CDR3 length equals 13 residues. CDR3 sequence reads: CASSLRGFTEAFF. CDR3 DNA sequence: TGTGCCAGCAGTTTGCGGGGGTTCACTGAAGCTTTCTTT.

The CDR3 nucleotides read TGTGCCAGCACGGCCGGGGGCTTCTATGGCTACACCTTC. Translated: CASTAGGFYGYTF. V usage is TRBV12-3 or TRBV12-4 and J usage is TRBJ1-2; possible D gene TRBD1, 6 bases. This CDR3 contains 13 residues. The V and J ends lost 7 bases and 4 bases respectively, with 13 bases between them.

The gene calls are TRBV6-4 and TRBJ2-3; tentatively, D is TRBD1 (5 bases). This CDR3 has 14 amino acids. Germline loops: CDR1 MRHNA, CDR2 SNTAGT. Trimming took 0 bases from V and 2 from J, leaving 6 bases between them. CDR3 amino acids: CASSDSQATDTQYF. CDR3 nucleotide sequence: TGTGCCAGCAGTGACTCACAGGCCACAGATACGCAGTATTTT.

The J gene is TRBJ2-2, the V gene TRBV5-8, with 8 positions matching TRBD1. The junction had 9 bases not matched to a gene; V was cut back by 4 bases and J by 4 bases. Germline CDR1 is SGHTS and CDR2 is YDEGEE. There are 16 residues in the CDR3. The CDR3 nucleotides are TGTGCCAGCAGCCCCCTCAGGACAGGGATCACCGGGGAGCTGTTTTTT. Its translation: CASSPLRTGITGELFF.

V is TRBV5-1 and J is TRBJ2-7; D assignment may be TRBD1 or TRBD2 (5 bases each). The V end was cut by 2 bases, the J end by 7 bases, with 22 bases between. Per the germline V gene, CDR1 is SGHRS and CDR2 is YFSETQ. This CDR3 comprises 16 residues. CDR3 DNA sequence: TGCGCCAGCAGCTTACCCGCAGGGACCCTCATGATGGAGCAGTACTTC. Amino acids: CASSLPAGTLMMEQYF.

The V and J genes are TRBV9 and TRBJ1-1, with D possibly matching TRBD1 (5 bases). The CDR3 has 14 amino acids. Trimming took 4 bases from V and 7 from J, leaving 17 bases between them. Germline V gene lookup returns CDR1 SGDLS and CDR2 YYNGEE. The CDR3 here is CASSMRDLEYEAFF. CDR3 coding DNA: TGTGCCAGCAGCATGAGGGACCTGGAATATGAAGCTTTCTTT.

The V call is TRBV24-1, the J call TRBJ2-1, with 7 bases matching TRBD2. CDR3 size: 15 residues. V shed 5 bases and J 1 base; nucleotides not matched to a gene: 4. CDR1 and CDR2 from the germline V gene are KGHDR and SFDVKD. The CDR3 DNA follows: TGTGCCACCAGTGGTCGGGGGGAGTCCTACAATGAGCAGTTCTTC. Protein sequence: CATSGRGESYNEQFF.

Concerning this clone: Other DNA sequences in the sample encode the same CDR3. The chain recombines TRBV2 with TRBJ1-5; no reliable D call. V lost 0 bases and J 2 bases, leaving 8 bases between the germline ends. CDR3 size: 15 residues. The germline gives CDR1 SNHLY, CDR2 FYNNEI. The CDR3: CASSEAAVGNQPQHF. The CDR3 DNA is TGTGCCAGCAGTGAAGCGGCAGTTGGCAATCAGCCCCAGCATTTT.

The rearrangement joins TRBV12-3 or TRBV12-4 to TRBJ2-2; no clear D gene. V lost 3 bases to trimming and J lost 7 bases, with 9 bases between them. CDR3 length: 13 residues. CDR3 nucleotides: TGTGCCAGCAGTTTGAGGTTTGGCGGGGAGCTGTTTTTT. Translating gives CASSLRFGGELFF.

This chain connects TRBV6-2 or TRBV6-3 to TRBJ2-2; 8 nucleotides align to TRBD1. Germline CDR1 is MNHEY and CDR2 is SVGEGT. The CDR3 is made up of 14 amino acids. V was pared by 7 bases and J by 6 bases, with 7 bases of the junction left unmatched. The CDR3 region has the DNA TGTGCCAGCAACCCGGGACAGGACGCCGGGGAGCTGTTTTTT. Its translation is CASNPGQDAGELFF.

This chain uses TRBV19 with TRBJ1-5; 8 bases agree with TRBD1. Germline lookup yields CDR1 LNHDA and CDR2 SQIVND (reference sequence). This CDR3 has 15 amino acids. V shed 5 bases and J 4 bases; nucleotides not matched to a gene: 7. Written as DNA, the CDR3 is TGTGCCAGTAGTCCCGACAGGGGTGTTAATCAGCCCCAGCATTTT. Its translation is CASSPDRGVNQPQHF.

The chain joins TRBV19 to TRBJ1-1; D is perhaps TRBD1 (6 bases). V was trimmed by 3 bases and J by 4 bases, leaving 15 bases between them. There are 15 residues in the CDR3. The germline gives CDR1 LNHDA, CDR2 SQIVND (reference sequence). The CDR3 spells CASSMKGGLGTEAFF. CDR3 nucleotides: TGTGCCAGTAGTATGAAGGGGGGTTTGGGCACTGAAGCTTTCTTT.